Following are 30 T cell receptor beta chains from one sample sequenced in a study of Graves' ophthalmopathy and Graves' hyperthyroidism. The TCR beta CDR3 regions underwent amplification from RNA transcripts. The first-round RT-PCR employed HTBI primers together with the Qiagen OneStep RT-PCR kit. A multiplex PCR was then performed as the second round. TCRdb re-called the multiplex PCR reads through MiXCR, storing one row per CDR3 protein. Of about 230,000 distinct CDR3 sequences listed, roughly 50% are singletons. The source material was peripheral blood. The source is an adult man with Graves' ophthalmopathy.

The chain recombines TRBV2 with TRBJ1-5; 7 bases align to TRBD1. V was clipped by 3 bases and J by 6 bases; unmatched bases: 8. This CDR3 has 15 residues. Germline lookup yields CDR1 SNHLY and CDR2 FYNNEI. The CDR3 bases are TGTGCCAGCAGTGATTACAGGGGTAGAGGTCAGCCCCAGCATTTT. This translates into CASSDYRGRGQPQHF.

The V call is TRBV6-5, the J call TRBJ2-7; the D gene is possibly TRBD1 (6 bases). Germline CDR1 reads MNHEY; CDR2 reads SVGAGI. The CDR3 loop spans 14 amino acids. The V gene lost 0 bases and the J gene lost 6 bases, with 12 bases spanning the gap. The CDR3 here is CASSYSQGSGEQYF. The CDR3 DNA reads TGTGCCAGCAGTTACTCGCAGGGGTCGGGCGAGCAGTACTTC.

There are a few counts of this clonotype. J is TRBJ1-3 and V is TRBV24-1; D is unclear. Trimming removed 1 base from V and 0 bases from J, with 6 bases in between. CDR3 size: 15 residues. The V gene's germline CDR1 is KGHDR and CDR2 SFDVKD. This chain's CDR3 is CATSDFGPSGNTIYF. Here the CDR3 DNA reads TGTGCCACCAGTGATTTCGGGCCCTCTGGAAACACCATATATTTT.

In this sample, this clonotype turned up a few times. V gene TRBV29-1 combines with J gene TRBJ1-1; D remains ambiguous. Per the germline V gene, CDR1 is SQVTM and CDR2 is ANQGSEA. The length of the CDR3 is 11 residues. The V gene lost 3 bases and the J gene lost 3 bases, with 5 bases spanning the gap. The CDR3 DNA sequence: TGCAGCGTTGATGGGTACACTGAAGCTTTCTTT. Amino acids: CSVDGYTEAFF.

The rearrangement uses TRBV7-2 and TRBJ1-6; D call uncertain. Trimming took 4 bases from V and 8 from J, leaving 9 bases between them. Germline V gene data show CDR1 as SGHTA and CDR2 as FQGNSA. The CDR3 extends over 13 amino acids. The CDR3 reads CASSYLYDSPLHF. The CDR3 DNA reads TGTGCCAGCAGCTACCTGTATGATTCACCCCTCCACTTT.

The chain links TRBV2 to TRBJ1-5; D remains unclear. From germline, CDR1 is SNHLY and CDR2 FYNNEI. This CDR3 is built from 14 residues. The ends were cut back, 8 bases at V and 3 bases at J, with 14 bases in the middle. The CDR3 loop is CASGENGNNQPQHF. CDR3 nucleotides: TGTGCCAGCGGGGAGAACGGAAACAATCAGCCCCAGCATTTT.

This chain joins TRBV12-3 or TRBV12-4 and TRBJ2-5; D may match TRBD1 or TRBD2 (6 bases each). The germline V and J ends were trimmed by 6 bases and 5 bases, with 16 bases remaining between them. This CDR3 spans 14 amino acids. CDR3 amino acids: CASSSTRGGETQYF. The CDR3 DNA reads TGTGCCAGCAGCTCGACTAGAGGGGGTGAGACCCAGTACTTC.

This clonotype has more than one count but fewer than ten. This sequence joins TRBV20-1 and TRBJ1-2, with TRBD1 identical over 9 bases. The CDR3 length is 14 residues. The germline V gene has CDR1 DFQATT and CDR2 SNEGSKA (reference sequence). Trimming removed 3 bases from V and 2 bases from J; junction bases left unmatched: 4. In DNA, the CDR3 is TGCAGTGCTAGTGTTGGGACAGGGAACTATGGCTACACCTTC. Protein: CSASVGTGNYGYTF.

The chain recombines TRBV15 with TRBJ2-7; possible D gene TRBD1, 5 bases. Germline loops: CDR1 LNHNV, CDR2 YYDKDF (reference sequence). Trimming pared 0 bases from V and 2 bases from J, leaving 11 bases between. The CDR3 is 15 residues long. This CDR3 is CATSRDRQGTYEQYF. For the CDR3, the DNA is TGTGCCACCAGCAGAGATCGCCAGGGAACCTACGAGCAGTACTTC.

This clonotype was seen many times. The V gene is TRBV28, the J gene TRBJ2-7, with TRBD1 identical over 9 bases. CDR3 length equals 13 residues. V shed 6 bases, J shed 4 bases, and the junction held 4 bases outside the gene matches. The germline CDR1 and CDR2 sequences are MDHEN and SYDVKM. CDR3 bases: TGTGCCAGCAGCACTGGACAGGGGTACGAGCAGTACTTC. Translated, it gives CASSTGQGYEQYF.

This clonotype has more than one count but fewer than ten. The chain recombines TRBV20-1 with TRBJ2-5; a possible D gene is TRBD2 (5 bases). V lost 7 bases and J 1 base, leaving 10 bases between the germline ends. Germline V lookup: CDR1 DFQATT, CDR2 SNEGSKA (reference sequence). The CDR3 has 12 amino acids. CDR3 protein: CSVYEGQETQYF. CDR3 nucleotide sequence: TGCAGTGTATACGAGGGCCAAGAGACCCAGTACTTC.

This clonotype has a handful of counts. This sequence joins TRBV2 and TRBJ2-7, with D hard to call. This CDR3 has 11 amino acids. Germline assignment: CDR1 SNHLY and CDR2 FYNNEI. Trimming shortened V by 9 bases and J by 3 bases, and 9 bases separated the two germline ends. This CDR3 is CASDDYYEQYF. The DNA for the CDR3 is TGTGCCAGTGACGATTACTACGAGCAGTACTTC.

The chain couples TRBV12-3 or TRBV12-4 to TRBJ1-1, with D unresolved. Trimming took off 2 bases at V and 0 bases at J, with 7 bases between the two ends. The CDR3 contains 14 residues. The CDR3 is CASSLYGMNTEAFF. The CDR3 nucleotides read TGTGCCAGCAGTTTATACGGAATGAACACTGAAGCTTTCTTT.

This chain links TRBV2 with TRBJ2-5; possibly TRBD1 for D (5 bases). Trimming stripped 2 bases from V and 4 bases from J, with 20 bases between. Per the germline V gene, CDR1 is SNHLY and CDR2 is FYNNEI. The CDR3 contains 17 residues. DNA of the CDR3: TGTGCCAGCAGTGAATGGTCTGTAGGGGTGATGGGAGAGACCCAGTACTTC. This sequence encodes CASSEWSVGVMGETQYF.

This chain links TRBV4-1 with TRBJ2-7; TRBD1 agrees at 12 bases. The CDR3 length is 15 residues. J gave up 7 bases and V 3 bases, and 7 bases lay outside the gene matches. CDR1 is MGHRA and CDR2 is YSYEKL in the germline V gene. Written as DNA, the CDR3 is TGCGCCAGCAGCCAGGGGGACAGGGGGCTGAGGGAGCAGTACTTC. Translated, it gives CASSQGDRGLREQYF.

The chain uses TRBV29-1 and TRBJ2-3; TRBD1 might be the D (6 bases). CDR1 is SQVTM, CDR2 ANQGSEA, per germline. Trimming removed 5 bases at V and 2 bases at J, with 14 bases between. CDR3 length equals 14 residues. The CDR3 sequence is CSVSEQGHTDTQYF. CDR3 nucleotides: TGCAGCGTTTCGGAACAGGGCCACACAGATACGCAGTATTTT.

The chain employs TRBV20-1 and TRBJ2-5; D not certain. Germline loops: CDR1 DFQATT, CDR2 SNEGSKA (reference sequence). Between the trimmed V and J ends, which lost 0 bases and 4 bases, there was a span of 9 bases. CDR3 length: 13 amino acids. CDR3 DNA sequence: TGCAGTGCTAGAGATGAACAGTCAGAGACCCAGTACTTC. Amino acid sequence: CSARDEQSETQYF.

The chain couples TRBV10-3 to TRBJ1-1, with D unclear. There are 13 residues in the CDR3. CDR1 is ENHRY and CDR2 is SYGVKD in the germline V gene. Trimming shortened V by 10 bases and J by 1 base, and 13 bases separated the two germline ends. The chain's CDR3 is CASSLAQNTEAFF. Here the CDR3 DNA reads TGTGCCAGCAGCCTAGCACAGAACACTGAAGCTTTCTTT.

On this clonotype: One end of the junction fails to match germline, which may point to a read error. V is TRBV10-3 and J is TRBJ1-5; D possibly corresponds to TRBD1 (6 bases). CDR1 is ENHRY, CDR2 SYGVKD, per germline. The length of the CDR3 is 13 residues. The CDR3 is CASSLGDTQPQHF. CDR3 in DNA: TGTGCCAGCAGTTTAGGGGACACTCAGCCCCAGCATTTT.

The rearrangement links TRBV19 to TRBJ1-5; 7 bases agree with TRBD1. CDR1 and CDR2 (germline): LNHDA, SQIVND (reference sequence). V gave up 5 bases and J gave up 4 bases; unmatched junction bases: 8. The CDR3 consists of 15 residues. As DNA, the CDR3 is TGTGCCAGTAGTCCTTGGACAGGAAAGAATCAGCCCCAGCATTTT. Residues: CASSPWTGKNQPQHF.

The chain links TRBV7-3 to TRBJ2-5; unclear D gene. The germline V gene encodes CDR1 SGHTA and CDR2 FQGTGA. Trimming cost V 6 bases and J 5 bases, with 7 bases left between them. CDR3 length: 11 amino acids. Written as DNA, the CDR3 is TGTGCCAGCAGTGAATCGGAGACCCAGTACTTC. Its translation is CASSESETQYF.

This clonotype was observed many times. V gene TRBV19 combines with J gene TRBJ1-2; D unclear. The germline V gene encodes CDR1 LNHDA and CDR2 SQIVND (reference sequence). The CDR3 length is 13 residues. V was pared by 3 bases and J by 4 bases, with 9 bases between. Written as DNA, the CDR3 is TGTGCCAGTAGTATGGGAAGGGCCTATGGCTACACCTTC. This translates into CASSMGRAYGYTF.

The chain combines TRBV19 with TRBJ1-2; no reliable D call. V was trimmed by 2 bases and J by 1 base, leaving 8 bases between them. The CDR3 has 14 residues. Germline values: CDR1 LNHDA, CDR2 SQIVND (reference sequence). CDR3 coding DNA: TGTGCCAGTAGTATACCTACTCTTAACTATGGCTACACCTTC. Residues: CASSIPTLNYGYTF.

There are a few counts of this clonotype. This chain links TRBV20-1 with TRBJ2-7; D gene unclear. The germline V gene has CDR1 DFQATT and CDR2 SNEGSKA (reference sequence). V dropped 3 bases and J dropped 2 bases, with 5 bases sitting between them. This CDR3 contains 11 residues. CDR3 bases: TGCAGTGCTAGCGGCCCCTACGAGCAGTACTTC. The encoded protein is CSASGPYEQYF.

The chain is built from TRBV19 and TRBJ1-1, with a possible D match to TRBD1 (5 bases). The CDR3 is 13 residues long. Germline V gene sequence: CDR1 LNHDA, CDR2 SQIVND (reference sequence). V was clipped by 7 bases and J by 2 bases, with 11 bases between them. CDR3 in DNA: TGTGCCAGTACCCGTGGGGCCAACACTGAAGCTTTCTTT. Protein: CASTRGANTEAFF. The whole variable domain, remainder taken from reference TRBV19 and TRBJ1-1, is DGGITQSPKYLFRKEGQNVTLSCEQNLNHDAMYWYRQDPGQGLRLIYYSQIVNDFQKGDIAEGYSVSREKKESFPLTVTSAQKNPTAFYLCASTRGANTEAFFGQGTRLTVV.

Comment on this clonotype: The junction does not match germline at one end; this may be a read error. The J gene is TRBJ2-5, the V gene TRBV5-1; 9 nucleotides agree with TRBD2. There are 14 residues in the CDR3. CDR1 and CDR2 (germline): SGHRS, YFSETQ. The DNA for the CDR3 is TGTGCCAGCAGCATAACCGGGACTAGCTCGACCCAGTACTTC. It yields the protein CASSITGTSSTQYF.

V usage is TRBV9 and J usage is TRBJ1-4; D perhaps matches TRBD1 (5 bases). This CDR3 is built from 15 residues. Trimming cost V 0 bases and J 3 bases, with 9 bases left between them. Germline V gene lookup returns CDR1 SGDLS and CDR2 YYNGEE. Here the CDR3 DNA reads TGTGCCAGCAGCGTAGTGCCAGGGCCTAATGAAAAACTGTTTTTT. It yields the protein CASSVVPGPNEKLFF.

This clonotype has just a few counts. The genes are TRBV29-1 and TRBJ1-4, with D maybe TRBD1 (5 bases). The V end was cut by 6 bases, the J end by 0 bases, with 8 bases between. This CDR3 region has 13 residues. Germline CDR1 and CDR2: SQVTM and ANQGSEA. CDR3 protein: CSVGGATNEKLFF. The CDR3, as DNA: TGCAGCGTCGGGGGTGCAACTAATGAAAAACTGTTTTTT. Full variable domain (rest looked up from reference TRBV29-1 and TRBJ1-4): SAVISQKPSRDICQRGTSLTIQCQVDSQVTMMFWYRQQPGQSLTLIATANQGSEATYESGFVIDKFPISRPNLTFSTLTVSNMSPEDSSIYLCSVGGATNEKLFFGSGTQLSVL.

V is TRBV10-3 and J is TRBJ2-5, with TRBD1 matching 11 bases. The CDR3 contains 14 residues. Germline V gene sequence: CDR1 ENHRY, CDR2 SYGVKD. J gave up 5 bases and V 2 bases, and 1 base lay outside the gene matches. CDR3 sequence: CAISERTGGETQYF. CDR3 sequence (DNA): TGTGCCATCAGTGAGCGGACAGGGGGCGAGACCCAGTACTTC.

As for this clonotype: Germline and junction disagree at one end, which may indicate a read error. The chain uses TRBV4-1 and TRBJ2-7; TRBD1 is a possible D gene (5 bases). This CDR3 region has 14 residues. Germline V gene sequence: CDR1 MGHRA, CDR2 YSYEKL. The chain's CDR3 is CASRQDPGNYEQYF. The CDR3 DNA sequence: TGCGCCAGCAGGCAAGATCCAGGGAACTACGAGCAGTACTTC.